This TCR beta chain was obtained from a study of tumor and adjacent non-tumor tissue in lung cancer. The template was RNA from unsorted bulk tissue. More than 3 cm separated this lung sample from the edge of the tumor. A modified ARM-PCR protocol with three rounds of nested PCR amplified TCRbeta. TCRdb called the multiplex PCR reads again in MiXCR, with one record for every CDR3 protein. Counted here are roughly 69,000 distinct CDR3 sequences, more than 65% occurring once; the ten biggest clones make up more than 40%. The V gene's germline CDR1 is MDHEN and CDR2 SYDVKM. This CDR3 is built from 15 residues. Trimming removed 6 bases from V and 3 bases from J, with 17 bases in between. Overall study results and limits: TCR diversity was significantly greater in tumor than normal lung tissue.

As concerns this clonotype: Its antigen is unidentified.

This receptor was identified in a man aged 55-75 years with non-small cell lung cancer. Material: distant non-tumor lung tissue. The gene calls are TRBV28 and TRBJ2-5; the D is unclear. The CDR3 coding sequence is TGTGCCAGCAGAAAACCGGGCCCCCTTGAAGAGACCCAGTACTTC. Protein: CASRKPGPLEETQYF.